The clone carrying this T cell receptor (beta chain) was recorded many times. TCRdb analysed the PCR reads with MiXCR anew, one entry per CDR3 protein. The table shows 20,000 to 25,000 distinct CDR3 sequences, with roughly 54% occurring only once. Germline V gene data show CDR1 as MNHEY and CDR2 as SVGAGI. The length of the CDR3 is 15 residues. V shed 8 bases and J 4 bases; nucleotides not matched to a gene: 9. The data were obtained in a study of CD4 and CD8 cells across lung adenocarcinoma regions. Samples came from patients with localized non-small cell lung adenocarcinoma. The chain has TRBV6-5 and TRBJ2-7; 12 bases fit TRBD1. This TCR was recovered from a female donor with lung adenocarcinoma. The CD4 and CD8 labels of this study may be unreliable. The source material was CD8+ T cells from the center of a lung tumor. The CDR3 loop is CASSKGTGGKYEQYV. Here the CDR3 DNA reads TGTGCCAGCTCTAAAGGGACAGGGGGCAAGTACGAGCAGTACGTC.